One and the same sample provided the 2 T cell receptor beta chains below, sequenced in a study of CD8 T cells in ankylosing spondylitis. TCRdb itself ran the 5' RACE reads through MiXCR, one entry per CDR3 protein. The repertoire holds some 140,000 distinct CDR3 sequences, with 7.3% as singletons. The sequencing sample was made of blood, either unsorted or a sorted T cell fraction (not recorded which). Receptor source: a female donor with ankylosing spondylitis or in good health (not recorded which).

This clonotype was counted ten times or more. The rearrangement uses TRBV20-1 and TRBJ2-3; D gene unclear. Germline-derived CDR1 and CDR2 are DFQATT and SNEGSKA (reference sequence). Trimming stripped 4 bases from V and 3 bases from J, with 2 bases between. The CDR3 runs 10 residues. CDR3 in amino acids: CSAKTDTQYF. In nucleotides, the CDR3 is TGCAGTGCTAAGACAGATACGCAGTATTTT.

This clonotype was seen many times. CDR3 region: CASSTGAPNGYTF. CDR3 nucleotides: TGCGCCAGCAGCACCGGAGCGCCCAATGGCTACACCTTC. This rearrangement joins TRBV5-1 to TRBJ1-2; D remains ambiguous. Germline CDR1 is SGHRS and CDR2 is YFSETQ. The CDR3 has 13 amino acids. The V and J ends lost 4 bases and 6 bases respectively, with 13 bases between them. Looking up the rest from reference TRBV5-1 and TRBJ1-2 gives the full variable domain: KAGVTQTPRYLIKTRGQQVTLSCSPISGHRSVSWYQQTPGQGLQFLFEYFSETQRNKGNFPGRFSGRQFSNSRSEMNVSTLELGDSALYLCASSTGAPNGYTFGSGTRLTVV.